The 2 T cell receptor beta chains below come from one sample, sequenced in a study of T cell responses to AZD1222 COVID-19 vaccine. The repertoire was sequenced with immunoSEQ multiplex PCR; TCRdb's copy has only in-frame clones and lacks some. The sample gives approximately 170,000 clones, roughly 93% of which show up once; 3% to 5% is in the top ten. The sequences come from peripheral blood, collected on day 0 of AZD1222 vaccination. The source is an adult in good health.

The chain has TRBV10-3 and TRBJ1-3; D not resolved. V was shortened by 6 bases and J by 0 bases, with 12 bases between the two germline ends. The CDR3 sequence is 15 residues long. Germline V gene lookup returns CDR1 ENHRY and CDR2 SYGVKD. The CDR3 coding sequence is TGTGCCATCAGAGAAACGCCCCGCTCTGGAAACACCATATATTTT. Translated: CAIRETPRSGNTIYF.

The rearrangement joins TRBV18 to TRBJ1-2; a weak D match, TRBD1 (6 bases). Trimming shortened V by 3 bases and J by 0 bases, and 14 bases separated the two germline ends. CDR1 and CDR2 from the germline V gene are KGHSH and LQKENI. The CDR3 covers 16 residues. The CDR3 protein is CASSPSTGRANYGYTF. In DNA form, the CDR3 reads TGTGCCAGCTCACCTTCAACAGGGAGAGCTAACTATGGCTACACCTTC.